The clone carrying this TCR beta chain came up a few times. The junction departs from germline at one end; a sequencing error may be responsible. The data were taken from a study of kidney transplant recipient with SARS-CoV-2 infection. TCRdb called the reads again in MiXCR, with one record for every CDR3 protein. The sample carries under 300,000 distinct CDR3 sequences, 29% recorded once. CDR1 SSHAT and CDR2 FNYEAQ come from the germline V gene (reference sequence). The CDR3 runs 17 residues. The specimen comprised a blood sample, sampled at baseline and on roughly day 120 from a kidney transplant recipient. J is TRBJ1-2 and V is TRBV7-7; D gene unclear. This TCR was sampled from a male patient in his thirties who had COVID-19 and was a kidney transplant recipient. Some T cells may possibly be graft donor cells. The CDR3 region is CASSYGHKCRKTYGYTF. As DNA, the CDR3 is TGTGCAAGCAGCTATGGTCATAAGTGCCGAAAGACCTATGGCTACACCTTC.